The entry below gives a single T cell receptor beta chain sequence along with its context. This entry is derived from a study of OX40 agonist ivuxolimab in advanced cancers. Assay: immunoSEQ multiplex PCR; the TCRdb copy retains only in-frame clones and omits some. The sample has around 80,000 clones, 85% seen once. V was trimmed by 6 bases and J by 2 bases, leaving 13 bases between them. The CDR3 sequence is 14 residues long. Looked up from germline, CDR1 is MNHEY and CDR2 is SVGAGI. J is TRBJ2-5 and V is TRBV6-5; no definite D call. This receptor was identified in an adult with an advanced solid tumor such as melanoma, head and neck, liver or kidney cancer. This material consisted of CD4+ or CD8+ T cells sorted from blood, taken in a trial of the OX40 agonist ivuxolimab. The chain's CDR3 is CASRGMAEQETQYF. CDR3 DNA sequence: TGTGCCAGCAGGGGGATGGCGGAACAAGAGACCCAGTACTTC.